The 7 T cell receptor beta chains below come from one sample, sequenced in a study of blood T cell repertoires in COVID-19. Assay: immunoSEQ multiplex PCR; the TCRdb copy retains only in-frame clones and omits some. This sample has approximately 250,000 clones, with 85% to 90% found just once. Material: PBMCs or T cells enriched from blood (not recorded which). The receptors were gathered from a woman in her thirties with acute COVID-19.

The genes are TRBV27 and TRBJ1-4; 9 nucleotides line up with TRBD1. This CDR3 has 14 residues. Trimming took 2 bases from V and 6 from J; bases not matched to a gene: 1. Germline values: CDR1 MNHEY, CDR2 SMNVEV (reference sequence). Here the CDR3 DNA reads TGTGCCAGCAGTTTAAGGGACAGGGATGAAAAACTGTTTTTT. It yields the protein CASSLRDRDEKLFF.

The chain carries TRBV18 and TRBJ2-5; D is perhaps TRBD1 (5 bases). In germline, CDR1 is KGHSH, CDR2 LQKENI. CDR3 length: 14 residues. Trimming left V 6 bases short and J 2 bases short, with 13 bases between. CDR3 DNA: TGTGCCAGCTCTTCCGTTGGGGCACAAGAGACCCAGTACTTC. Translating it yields CASSSVGAQETQYF.

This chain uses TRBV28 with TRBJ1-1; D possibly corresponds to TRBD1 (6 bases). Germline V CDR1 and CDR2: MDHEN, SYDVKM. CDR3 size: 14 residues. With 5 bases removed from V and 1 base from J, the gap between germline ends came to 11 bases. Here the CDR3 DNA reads TGTGCCAGCAGTGTGCAACAGGGGAACACTGAAGCTTTCTTT. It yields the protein CASSVQQGNTEAFF.

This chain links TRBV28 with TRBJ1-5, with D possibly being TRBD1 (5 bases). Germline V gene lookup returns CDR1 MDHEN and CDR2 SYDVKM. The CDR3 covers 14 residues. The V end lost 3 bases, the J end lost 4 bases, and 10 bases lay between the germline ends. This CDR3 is CASSLSTENQPQHF. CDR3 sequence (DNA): TGTGCCAGCAGTTTGTCGACAGAAAATCAGCCCCAGCATTTT. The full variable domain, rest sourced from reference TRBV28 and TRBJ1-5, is DVKVTQSSRYLVKRTGEKVFLECVQDMDHENMFWYRQDPGLGLRLIYFSYDVKMKEKGDIPEGYSVSREKKERFSLILESASTNQTSMYLCASSLSTENQPQHFGDGTRLSIL.

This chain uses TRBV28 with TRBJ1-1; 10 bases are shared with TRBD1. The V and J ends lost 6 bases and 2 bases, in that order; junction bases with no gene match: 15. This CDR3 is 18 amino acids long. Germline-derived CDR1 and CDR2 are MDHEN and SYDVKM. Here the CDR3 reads CASRATGGLFRPNTEAFF. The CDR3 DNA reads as TGTGCCAGCAGAGCGACAGGGGGCCTTTTTCGCCCAAACACTGAAGCTTTCTTT.

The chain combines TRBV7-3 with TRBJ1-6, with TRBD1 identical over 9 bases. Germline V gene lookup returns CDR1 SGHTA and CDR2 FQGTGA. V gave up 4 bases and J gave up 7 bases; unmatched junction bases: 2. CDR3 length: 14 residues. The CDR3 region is CASSSGTGNSPLHF. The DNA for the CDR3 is TGTGCCAGCAGCTCTGGGACAGGGAATTCACCCCTCCACTTT.

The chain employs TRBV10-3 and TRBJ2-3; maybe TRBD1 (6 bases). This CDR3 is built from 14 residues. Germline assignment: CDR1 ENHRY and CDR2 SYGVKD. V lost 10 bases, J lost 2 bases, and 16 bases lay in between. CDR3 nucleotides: TGTGCCAACAGCAACAACAGGGACACAGATACGCAGTATTTT. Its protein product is CANSNNRDTDTQYF.